Listed below are T cell receptor beta chains from one sample, sequenced in a study of blood T cells in healthy people across ages. TCRdb passed the 5' RACE reads through MiXCR, listing each CDR3 protein once. This table holds just over 800,000 distinct CDR3 sequences, under 80% found once. Sequenced input: blood. These receptors were collected from a young man in good health. Both conserved end residues are part of each CDR3. A D gene is named only where the DNA matches it firmly. Rows give clone size only sometimes, using once, few, many, or a class for an expanded clone.

V gene,D gene,J gene,clone size,CDR3 DNA,CDR3 protein
TRBV6-1,TRBD2,TRBJ2-7,.,TGTGCCAGCAGTCTGGGTAGCGGGGGTGGGGAGCAGTACTTC,CASSLGSGGGEQYF
TRBV20-1,.,TRBJ1-2,few,TGCAGTGGTGCCGGGACGGACTATGGCTACACCTTC,CSGAGTDYGYTF
TRBV28,TRBD2,TRBJ2-7,.,TGTGCCAGCAGTCCTTCTTCGGGAGGGGTCTCCTACGAGCAGTACTTC,CASSPSSGGVSYEQYF
TRBV4-3,TRBD1,TRBJ2-6,many,TGCGCCAGCAGCCTAGGGACAGCAGGGGCCAACGTCCTGACTTTC,CASSLGTAGANVLTF
TRBV28,.,TRBJ1-2,.,TGTGCCAGCAGAAAGGGTTATGGCTACATCTTC,CASRKGYGYIF
TRBV12-3/TRBV12-4,TRBD2,TRBJ2-4,few,TGTGCCAGCAGCCCCCGAGCGGGGGACCTCTTACAGTACTTC,CASSPRAGDLLQYF
TRBV7-6,TRBD2,TRBJ2-1,.,TGTGCCAGCAGCAAGGGGGGGTTTAGCGGGGGGCTCCAGAACAATGAGCAGTTCTTC,CASSKGGFSGGLQNNEQFF
TRBV5-1,TRBD1,TRBJ2-7,few,TGCGCCAGCAGCCCCCTCCTGACAGGGGACTCCTACGAGCAGTACTTC,CASSPLLTGDSYEQYF
TRBV20-1,.,TRBJ1-1,once,TGCAGTGCTAGAGAGGGGGGGACTGTAGCTTTCTTT,CSAREGGTVAFF
TRBV3-1,.,TRBJ2-5,few,TGTGCCAGCAGCCAGGGTACCCAGTACTTC,CASSQGTQYF
TRBV6-2/TRBV6-3,.,TRBJ2-7,few,TGTGCCAGCAGTTACTCGGTCTACGAGCAGTACTTC,CASSYSVYEQYF
TRBV10-3,.,TRBJ2-5,few,TGTGCCATCAGTGAGACAGCGCGGGAGACCCAGTACTTC,CAISETARETQYF